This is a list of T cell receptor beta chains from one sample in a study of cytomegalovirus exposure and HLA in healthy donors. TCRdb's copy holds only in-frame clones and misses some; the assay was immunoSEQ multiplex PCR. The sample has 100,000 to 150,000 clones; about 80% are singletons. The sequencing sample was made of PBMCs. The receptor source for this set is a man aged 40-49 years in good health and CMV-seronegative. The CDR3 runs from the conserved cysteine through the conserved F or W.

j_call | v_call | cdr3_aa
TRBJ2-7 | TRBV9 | CASSVGGPGTYEQYF
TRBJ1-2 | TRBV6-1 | CASSSKQGNYGYTF
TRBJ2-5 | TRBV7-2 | CASSLVGGGNQETQYF
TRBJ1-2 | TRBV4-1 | CASSQEPGDGNGYTF
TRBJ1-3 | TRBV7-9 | CASSIGQVLSGNTIYF
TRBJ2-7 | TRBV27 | CASSFGRTYEQYF
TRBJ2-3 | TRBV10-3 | CAIAAGLAADTQYF
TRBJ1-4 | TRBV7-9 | CASSLGGQGREKLFF
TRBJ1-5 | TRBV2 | CASRFDRAGNQPQHF
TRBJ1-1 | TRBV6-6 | CASSPGSNMNTEAFF